Following are 27 T cell receptor beta chains from one sample sequenced in a study of cytomegalovirus exposure and HLA in healthy donors. Here immunoSEQ multiplex PCR was the method, and the copy in TCRdb shows in-frame clones only, minus some. The table includes about 73,000 clones, 95% detected once. The sequencing input was PBMCs. The source of these receptors is a man between 18 and 29 years old in good health and CMV-seronegative.

Comments on this clone: Other DNA sequences of this sample code for an identical CDR3. The chain employs TRBV11-2 and TRBJ2-7, with 12 bases fitting TRBD2. Unmatched junction bases numbered 9, after V lost 5 bases and J lost 1 base. Germline-derived CDR1 and CDR2 are SGHAT and FQNNGV. The CDR3 sequence is 17 residues long. CDR3 amino acids: CASSISTSGGVSYEQYF. The CDR3 DNA reads TGTGCCAGCAGCATATCGACTAGCGGGGGTGTTTCCTACGAGCAGTACTTC.

The chain has TRBV9 and TRBJ2-3; D not certain. The CDR3 covers 13 residues. CDR1 is SGDLS and CDR2 is YYNGEE in the germline V gene. V lost 0 bases and J 1 base, leaving 3 bases between the germline ends. CDR3 region: CASSVGGTDTQYF. As DNA, the CDR3 is TGTGCCAGCAGCGTAGGAGGCACAGATACGCAGTATTTT.

This chain links TRBV7-2 with TRBJ2-7; 9 nucleotides line up with TRBD1. Germline V gene lookup returns CDR1 SGHTA and CDR2 FQGNSA. The CDR3 covers 14 residues. The V gene end was trimmed by 5 bases and the J gene end by 0 bases; junction bases not matched to a gene: 2. CDR3 region: CASSPTGGSYEQYF. In DNA, the CDR3 is TGTGCCAGCAGCCCGACAGGGGGCTCCTACGAGCAGTACTTC.

The chain recombines TRBV28 with TRBJ2-5; 12 nucleotides agree with TRBD2. There are 15 residues in the CDR3. CDR1 and CDR2 (germline): MDHEN, SYDVKM. With V trimmed by 8 bases and J by 5 bases, 9 bases remained unmatched. In DNA form, the CDR3 reads TGTGCCAGCGGCAGACTAGCGGGGGCTGGGGAGACCCAGTACTTC. As protein: CASGRLAGAGETQYF.

The chain carries TRBV28 and TRBJ1-4; possibly TRBD1 for D (5 bases). V was clipped by 2 bases and J by 8 bases, with 15 bases between them. This CDR3 is 15 amino acids long. Germline loops: CDR1 MDHEN, CDR2 SYDVKM. The CDR3 spells CASSLGTPGGEKLFF. CDR3 nucleotides: TGTGCCAGCAGTTTAGGGACTCCCGGGGGGGAAAAACTGTTTTTT.

This rearrangement joins TRBV7-2 to TRBJ1-2; TRBD1 might be the D (5 bases). The CDR3 has 13 amino acids. Trimming removed 0 bases at V and 7 bases at J, with 9 bases between. Germline values: CDR1 SGHTA, CDR2 FQGNSA. The CDR3 sequence: CASSLAKGAGYTF. The CDR3 bases are TGTGCCAGCAGCTTAGCGAAAGGGGCTGGCTACACCTTC.

CDR3: CASSLSGTGGNGYTF. CDR3 in DNA: TGTGCCAGCAGCTTGTCCGGGACAGGGGGCAATGGCTACACCTTC. The rearrangement uses TRBV5-4 and TRBJ1-2; 12 positions agree with TRBD1. J gave up 6 bases and V 1 base, and 4 bases lay outside the gene matches. The germline gives CDR1 SGHNT, CDR2 YYREEE (reference sequence). This CDR3 region has 15 residues.

The chain links TRBV19 to TRBJ2-3, with D possibly TRBD2 on 5 matching bases. From germline, CDR1 is LNHDA and CDR2 SQIVND (reference sequence). V dropped 5 bases and J dropped 8 bases, with 8 bases sitting between them. CDR3 size: 11 residues. The DNA for the CDR3 is TGTGCCAGTAGTGGGAGAGGTACGCAGTATTTT. Amino acid sequence: CASSGRGTQYF.

V usage is TRBV19 and J usage is TRBJ2-3; no clear D. V gave up 3 bases and J gave up 0 bases, with 7 bases separating them. Germline values: CDR1 LNHDA, CDR2 SQIVND (reference sequence). This CDR3 spans 14 amino acids. CDR3 in DNA: TGTGCCAGTAGTATCAGTCTGAGCACAGATACGCAGTATTTT. It encodes CASSISLSTDTQYF.

The chain joins TRBV28 to TRBJ2-7; maybe TRBD1 (6 bases). This CDR3 contains 14 residues. Germline values: CDR1 MDHEN, CDR2 SYDVKM. V dropped 6 bases and J dropped 2 bases, with 14 bases sitting between them. DNA of the CDR3: TGTGCCAGCAGACCACAGGGCCCGACCTACGAGCAGTACTTC. It is translated as CASRPQGPTYEQYF.

The rearrangement joins TRBV7-9 to TRBJ1-4; TRBD1 is a possible D gene (5 bases). There are 14 residues in the CDR3. V was clipped by 5 bases and J by 0 bases, with 7 bases between them. Germline V CDR1 and CDR2: SEHNR, FQNEAQ (reference sequence). The CDR3 here is CASSLRATNEKLFF. For the CDR3, the DNA is TGTGCCAGCAGCCTCAGGGCAACTAATGAAAAACTGTTTTTT.

The rearrangement uses TRBV6-6 and TRBJ2-1; weak D call: TRBD1 (5 bases). V was trimmed by 6 bases and J by 4 bases, leaving 10 bases between them. CDR1 MNHNY and CDR2 SVGAGI come from the germline V gene (reference sequence). CDR3 length: 13 amino acids. For the CDR3, the DNA is TGTGCCAGCAGCCTGACAGTATACAATGAGCAGTTCTTC. Residues: CASSLTVYNEQFF.

This clone was picked up one time. J is TRBJ1-1 and V is TRBV7-9; 7 bases map to TRBD1. V shed 3 bases and J 5 bases; nucleotides not matched to a gene: 3. This CDR3 region has 13 residues. Germline CDR1 and CDR2: SEHNR and FQNEAQ (reference sequence). The DNA for the CDR3 is TGTGCCAGCAGCTTTCAGGGGGTAACTGAAGCTTTCTTT. Encoded protein: CASSFQGVTEAFF.

Comments on this clone: Its ends do not fully match the called genes, so a read error is possible. This sequence joins TRBV30 and TRBJ1-2; no clear D gene. This CDR3 comprises 12 residues. Germline V gives CDR1 GTSNPN, CDR2 SVGIG (reference sequence). The chain's CDR3 is CACTPSGPDGSF. The CDR3 region has the DNA TGTGCCTGCACCCCGTCGGGTCCGGATGGGTCCTTC.

The V and J genes are TRBV19 and TRBJ2-6; D is unclear. V was cut by 5 bases and J by 3 bases, with 8 bases left in between. Germline CDR1 reads LNHDA; CDR2 reads SQIVND (reference sequence). There are 14 residues in the CDR3. The CDR3 sequence is CASSLGSGANVLTF. Here the CDR3 DNA reads TGTGCCAGTAGTCTGGGCAGTGGGGCCAACGTCCTGACTTTC. Filled out from reference TRBV19 and TRBJ2-6, the complete variable domain reads DGGITQSPKYLFRKEGQNVTLSCEQNLNHDAMYWYRQDPGQGLRLIYYSQIVNDFQKGDIAEGYSVSREKKESFPLTVTSAQKNPTAFYLCASSLGSGANVLTFGAGSRLTVL.

The J gene is TRBJ1-5, the V gene TRBV10-1; D remains ambiguous. Trimming shortened V by 10 bases and J by 2 bases, and 15 bases separated the two germline ends. Germline V gives CDR1 WNHNN, CDR2 SYGVQD (reference sequence). This CDR3 spans 14 amino acids. The CDR3 nucleotides read TGCGCCATTTCTATAATAAGAGGCAATCAGCCCCAGCATTTT. Translation: CAISIIRGNQPQHF.

V gene TRBV5-1 combines with J gene TRBJ1-1, with 9 positions matching TRBD1. The CDR3 has 15 residues. Germline V CDR1 and CDR2: SGHRS, YFSETQ. V shed 4 bases and J 5 bases; nucleotides not matched to a gene: 9. The CDR3 DNA is TGCGCCAGCAGCGGGGGGGGACAGGGTGAAACTGAAGCTTTCTTT. As protein: CASSGGGQGETEAFF.

The gene calls are TRBV12-2 and TRBJ2-5; TRBD1 reflects the table's D call only, with no check against the DNA. TRBV12-2 represents a pseudogene. The CDR3 totals 14 residues. The CDR3 is CASRLRDRWETQYF. The CDR3 DNA sequence: TGTGCAAGTCGCCTTCGGGACAGGTGGGAGACCCAGTACTTC.

This chain joins TRBV2 and TRBJ1-2, with D perhaps TRBD1 (6 bases). V dropped 6 bases and J dropped 2 bases, with 13 bases sitting between them. CDR3 length: 14 amino acids. CDR1 SNHLY and CDR2 FYNNEI come from the germline V gene. The CDR3 here is CASSDRPLNYGYTF. CDR3 coding DNA: TGTGCCAGCAGCGACAGGCCCCTAAACTATGGCTACACCTTC.

This rearrangement joins TRBV6-5 to TRBJ2-7, with D possibly TRBD2 on 5 matching bases. V was cut by 6 bases and J by 4 bases, with 16 bases left in between. CDR1 and CDR2 from the germline V gene are MNHEY and SVGAGI. The CDR3 covers 14 residues. CDR3 loop: CASRDPGVGYEQYF. The CDR3 coding sequence is TGTGCCAGCAGGGACCCCGGGGTGGGGTACGAGCAGTACTTC.

Details on this clone: Within the sample, other DNA sequences also encode this same CDR3. The V gene is TRBV28, the J gene TRBJ1-3; TRBD1 is a possible D gene (6 bases). The germline V gene has CDR1 MDHEN and CDR2 SYDVKM. The V end was cut by 5 bases, the J end by 2 bases, with 10 bases between. The length of the CDR3 is 14 residues. The CDR3 spells CASSLQGTGNTIYF. CDR3 nucleotide sequence: TGTGCCAGCAGTCTACAGGGCACTGGAAACACCATATATTTT. The full variable domain, in which reference TRBV28 and TRBJ1-3 provide the parts outside the CDR3, is DVKVTQSSRYLVKRTGEKVFLECVQDMDHENMFWYRQDPGLGLRLIYFSYDVKMKEKGDIPEGYSVSREKKERFSLILESASTNQTSMYLCASSLQGTGNTIYFGEGSWLTVV.

This clone appeared a few times. This chain joins TRBV7-9 and TRBJ1-1; perhaps TRBD1 as D (6 bases). The CDR3 is made up of 14 amino acids. Trimming cost V 4 bases and J 4 bases, with 13 bases left between them. Germline CDR1 is SEHNR and CDR2 is FQNEAQ (reference sequence). CDR3 protein: CASSSPNRATEAFF. The CDR3 nucleotides are TGTGCCAGCAGCTCCCCGAACAGGGCCACTGAAGCTTTCTTT.

DNA of the CDR3: TGCGCCAGCAGCCGGACAGGGGGCCGGGAAGATACGCAGTATTTT. The encoded protein is CASSRTGGREDTQYF. The J gene is TRBJ2-3, the V gene TRBV10-2, with TRBD1 matching over 11 bases. The germline gives CDR1 WSHSY, CDR2 SAAADI. The CDR3 covers 15 residues. The V gene end was trimmed by 6 bases and the J gene end by 5 bases; junction bases not matched to a gene: 7.

The rearrangement uses TRBV18 and TRBJ1-3; possibly TRBD1 for D (5 bases). The V gene lost 2 bases and the J gene lost 4 bases, with 6 bases spanning the gap. This CDR3 region has 13 residues. Per germline, CDR1 KGHSH and CDR2 LQKENI. In DNA, the CDR3 is TGTGCCAGCTCACCATCAGGGGGAAACACCATATATTTT. It encodes CASSPSGGNTIYF.

The J gene is TRBJ2-7, the V gene TRBV7-2, with 12 bases lining up with TRBD2. Unmatched junction bases numbered 9, after V lost 5 bases and J lost 7 bases. In germline, CDR1 is SGHTA, CDR2 FQGNSA. This CDR3 contains 15 residues. The CDR3 region is CASSPRLAGAGEQYF. The CDR3 DNA follows: TGTGCCAGCAGCCCGCGACTAGCGGGGGCGGGAGAGCAGTACTTC.

The V call is TRBV5-1, the J call TRBJ2-3; TRBD1 matches at 9 bases. Unmatched junction bases numbered 8, after V lost 4 bases and J lost 8 bases. This CDR3 spans 14 amino acids. CDR1 and CDR2 (germline): SGHRS, YFSETQ. CDR3 residues: CASSLGQGLGTQYF. The CDR3 DNA reads TGCGCCAGCAGCCTCGGACAGGGGTTGGGTACGCAGTATTTT.

This clone showed up just once. The chain recombines TRBV25-1 with TRBJ2-7, with a weak D call TRBD1 (6 bases). The CDR3 totals 14 residues. V lost 7 bases to trimming and J lost 2 bases, with 15 bases between them. The V gene's germline CDR1 is MGHDK and CDR2 SYGVNS. In DNA form, the CDR3 reads TGTGCCAGCACTTCGACAGGTCCGCCCTACGAGCAGTACTTC. This gives the protein CASTSTGPPYEQYF.